Following are 2 T cell receptor beta chains from one sample sequenced in a study of blood T cells in healthy people across ages. A J-beta primer mix and a sample-barcoded 5' primer were used in a second PCR of about 6 to 12 cycles. Using its own MiXCR run on the 5' RACE reads, TCRdb lists one record per CDR3 protein. The sample has about 1,400,000 distinct CDR3 sequences, roughly 59% seen once. Sequenced: blood. The source is a man aged 18-30 years in good health.

In its sample, this clonotype was seen once. This sequence joins TRBV12-3 or TRBV12-4 and TRBJ2-4, with 9 positions matching TRBD2. The J call may be wrong; the DNA end is better matched by TRBJ2-7. This CDR3 region has 13 residues. In DNA form, the CDR3 reads TGTGCCAGCAAAACTAGCGGGCTCTACGAGCAGTACTTC. This gives the protein CASKTSGLYEQYF.

V and J are TRBV4-2 and TRBJ2-6; possibly TRBD1 for D (5 bases). V was cut by 1 base and J by 4 bases, with 14 bases left in between. Germline V gene data show CDR1 as LGHNA and CDR2 as YNFKEQ. This CDR3 is built from 17 residues. The DNA for the CDR3 is TGTGCCAGCAGCCAAGGGGGCGCCTACTCCGGGGCCAACGTCCTGACTTTC. Translation: CASSQGGAYSGANVLTF.